Presented here are 23 T cell receptor beta chains from one specimen sequenced in a study of shared clonotypes between healthy human individuals. TCRdb's table, derived via immunoSEQ multiplex PCR, lists solely in-frame clones and lacks some. The sample shows approximately 2.5 million clones, roughly 93% of them seen only once. Sequencing used naive CD4+ T cells from PBMCs. Subset here: CD45RA+ positively selected. Receptor source: a man aged 18 to 35 in good health. Some clones in this sample may be carry-over from other donors' samples.

The chain is built from TRBV29-1 and TRBJ2-2; 7 nucleotides align to TRBD1. This CDR3 has 13 amino acids. Trimming at V came to 7 bases and at J to 0 bases, leaving 2 bases not matched to a gene. CDR1 SQVTM and CDR2 ANQGSEA come from the germline V gene. CDR3 region: CSGGQANTGELFF. In nucleotides, the CDR3 is TGCAGCGGCGGACAGGCGAACACCGGGGAGCTGTTTTTT.

The chain joins TRBV20-1 to TRBJ1-2, with D unclear. CDR3 length equals 11 residues. Germline-derived CDR1 and CDR2 are DFQATT and SNEGSKA (reference sequence). The CDR3 DNA reads TGCAGCACTAAGAAGGACTTGGGCTACACCTTC. Translating it yields CSTKKDLGYTF.

J is TRBJ2-3 and V is TRBV4-1; D possibly corresponds to TRBD2 (5 bases). This CDR3 region has 11 residues. Germline V gene sequence: CDR1 MGHRA, CDR2 YSYEKL. The V end lost 9 bases, the J end lost 5 bases, and 9 bases lay between the germline ends. CDR3 coding DNA: TGCGCCAGTGGCCGGGAAGATACGCAGTATTTT. This encodes CASGREDTQYF.

The chain couples TRBV19 to TRBJ1-2; 9 bases align to TRBD1. Trimming cost V 9 bases and J 7 bases; bases outside gene matches: 12. CDR1 and CDR2 (germline): LNHDA, SQIVND (reference sequence). CDR3 length: 14 amino acids. The CDR3 protein is CASSNPGQGFGYTF. DNA of the CDR3: TGTGCCAGCAGCAACCCGGGACAGGGATTTGGCTACACCTTC.

J is TRBJ2-3 and V is TRBV27; D is tentatively TRBD1 or TRBD2 (5 bases each). This CDR3 has 13 residues. In germline, CDR1 is MNHEY, CDR2 SMNVEV (reference sequence). V lost 4 bases and J 13 bases, leaving 18 bases between the germline ends. The DNA of the CDR3 is TGTGCCAGCAGTTGGCTTCTGGGGGTTGTCAAGTATTTT. Protein sequence: CASSWLLGVVKYF.

The J gene is TRBJ2-7, the V gene TRBV7-6; D could derive from TRBD1 or TRBD2 (5 bases each). Trimming cost V 8 bases and J 1 base, with 9 bases left between them. The CDR3 covers 12 residues. Germline CDR1 and CDR2: SGHVS and FNYEAQ. The chain's CDR3 is CASRGTSYEQYF. The CDR3 DNA reads as TGTGCCAGCCGAGGGACGTCCTACGAGCAGTACTTC.

The chain employs TRBV4-1 and TRBJ1-4; 12 bases fit TRBD1. J was trimmed by 4 bases and V by 4 bases; bases with no gene match: 7. The CDR3 is made up of 17 amino acids. The V gene's germline CDR1 is MGHRA and CDR2 YSYEKL. The CDR3 sequence: CASSRYGTGGNNEKLFF. The CDR3 DNA follows: TGCGCCAGCAGCCGGTACGGGACAGGGGGCAATAATGAAAAACTGTTTTTT.

The chain employs TRBV5-1 and TRBJ1-1; possible D gene TRBD1, 5 bases. V was trimmed by 3 bases and J by 5 bases, leaving 14 bases between them. CDR1 is SGHRS and CDR2 is YFSETQ in the germline V gene. This CDR3 comprises 14 residues. The CDR3 here is CASSSSGLGTEAFF. The CDR3 bases are TGCGCCAGCAGCTCTTCGGGGCTGGGGACTGAAGCTTTCTTT.

In the case of this clone: Other DNA sequences in this sample translate to the same CDR3. This chain links TRBV2 with TRBJ1-1; D unresolved. Trimming pared 3 bases from V and 2 bases from J, leaving 4 bases between. This CDR3 comprises 12 residues. In germline, CDR1 is SNHLY, CDR2 FYNNEI. CDR3: CASSEQNTEAFF. In nucleotides, the CDR3 is TGTGCCAGCAGTGAGCAAAACACTGAAGCTTTCTTT.

This chain links TRBV2 with TRBJ1-4; D is ambiguous. The germline V and J ends were trimmed by 4 bases and 7 bases, with 25 bases remaining between them. Germline CDR1 reads SNHLY; CDR2 reads FYNNEI. This CDR3 has 18 amino acids. The CDR3 reads CASSGAGVVARLGEKLFF. CDR3 coding DNA: TGTGCCAGCAGTGGGGCGGGCGTTGTGGCCCGACTAGGTGAAAAACTGTTTTTT.

The chain is built from TRBV7-3 and TRBJ2-7; D is undetermined. Germline loops: CDR1 SGHTA, CDR2 FQGTGA. This CDR3 contains 14 residues. Deletions cut 0 bases from V and 3 bases from J, with 9 bases between. The CDR3 DNA follows: TGTGCCAGCAGCTTAACGGGGTATGACTACGAGCAGTACTTC. Translated, it gives CASSLTGYDYEQYF.

V gene TRBV9 combines with J gene TRBJ1-3; D is possibly TRBD1 (6 bases). Germline V lookup: CDR1 SGDLS, CDR2 YYNGEE. V lost 0 bases to trimming and J lost 0 bases, with 10 bases between them. CDR3 size: 16 residues. The CDR3 sequence is CASSVGGTPSGNTIYF. CDR3 DNA sequence: TGTGCCAGCAGCGTAGGTGGGACACCCTCTGGAAACACCATATATTTT.

V usage is TRBV5-1 and J usage is TRBJ2-3, with D perhaps TRBD1 (7 bases). V was shortened by 3 bases and J by 2 bases, with 16 bases between the two germline ends. CDR1 and CDR2 (germline): SGHRS, YFSETQ. This CDR3 has 16 residues. DNA for the CDR3: TGCGCCAGCAGCTCCGGCGGGACAGAGTTCACAGATACGCAGTATTTT. As protein: CASSSGGTEFTDTQYF.

This clone occurred a few times. The chain joins TRBV12-5 to TRBJ1-5; D unresolved. The CDR3 has 12 residues. Germline CDR1 reads LGHNT; CDR2 reads FRNRAP. The V end lost 7 bases, the J end lost 7 bases, and 11 bases lay between the germline ends. The CDR3 nucleotides read TGTGCTAGTGCCGAGGGAAAGCAGCCCCAGCATTTT. As protein: CASAEGKQPQHF. Based on the CDR3 plus reference TRBV12-5 and TRBJ1-5, the full variable domain is DARVTQTPRHKVTEMGQEVTMRCQPILGHNTVFWYRQTMMQGLELLAYFRNRAPLDDSGMPKDRFSAEMPDATLATLKIQPSEPRDSAVYFCASAEGKQPQHFGDGTRLSIL.

Only a few counts were recorded for this clone. The gene calls are TRBV16 and TRBJ1-5, with 7 bases lining up with TRBD1. Trimming took 2 bases from V and 0 from J; bases not matched to a gene: 10. The CDR3 runs to 18 residues. Germline V gene sequence: CDR1 KGHSY, CDR2 FQNENV. The CDR3 region has the DNA TGTGCCAGCAGCCAACGCCGGGACAGCTCCTATAGCAATCAGCCCCAGCATTTT. This translates into CASSQRRDSSYSNQPQHF. Full variable domain (outside the CDR3, taken from reference TRBV16 and TRBJ1-5): GEEVAQTPKHLVRGEGQKAKLYCAPIKGHSYVFWYQQVLKNEFKFLISFQNENVFDETGMPKERFSAKCLPNSPCSLEIQATKLEDSAVYFCASSQRRDSSYSNQPQHFGDGTRLSIL.

The chain recombines TRBV5-1 with TRBJ2-7, with 11 bases lining up with TRBD1. In germline, CDR1 is SGHRS, CDR2 YFSETQ. J was trimmed by 3 bases and V by 4 bases; bases with no gene match: 6. There are 15 residues in the CDR3. The CDR3 protein is CASSQDGTGGYEQYF. The CDR3 DNA reads as TGCGCCAGCAGCCAGGACGGGACAGGGGGCTACGAGCAGTACTTC.

The chain has TRBV21-1 and TRBJ2-7; the DNA was not used to check the table's D call, TRBD2. TRBV21-1 is described as a pseudogene. The CDR3 runs 14 residues. The CDR3 region is CASSLVGGSYEQYF. Written as DNA, the CDR3 is TGTGCCAGCAGCCTCGTGGGGGGTTCCTACGAGCAGTACTTC.

The CDR3 bases are TGTGCCAGCAGCTTAGATCGAGGACAGAAGAACACCGGGGAGCTGTTTTTT. As protein: CASSLDRGQKNTGELFF. V and J are TRBV11-2 and TRBJ2-2; weak D call: TRBD1 (6 bases). Trimming took off 0 bases at V and 1 base at J, with 12 bases between the two ends. The CDR3 consists of 17 residues. Germline V lookup: CDR1 SGHAT, CDR2 FQNNGV.

The CDR3 spells CASSLNIASSGRNEQFF. As DNA, the CDR3 is TGCGCCAGCAGCCTCAATATAGCGTCTAGCGGACGCAATGAGCAGTTCTTC. The chain carries TRBV4-3 and TRBJ2-1; 7 nucleotides match TRBD2. Germline values: CDR1 LGHNA, CDR2 YSLEER. CDR3 size: 17 residues. The V gene end was trimmed by 4 bases and the J gene end by 6 bases; junction bases not matched to a gene: 15.

The V call is TRBV6-1, the J call TRBJ1-5, with unresolved D. The CDR3 runs 12 residues. Trimming left V 9 bases short and J 2 bases short, with 8 bases between. The germline V gene encodes CDR1 MNHNS and CDR2 SASEGT. The CDR3 DNA reads as TGTGCCAGTCTCGGTGGCAATCAGCCCCAGCATTTT. Translated, it gives CASLGGNQPQHF.

The V and J genes are TRBV10-3 and TRBJ2-3; the match to TRBD1 covers 8 bases. This CDR3 has 14 residues. Germline CDR1 ENHRY, CDR2 SYGVKD. Trimming took 4 bases from V and 2 from J; bases not matched to a gene: 2. In DNA, the CDR3 is TGTGCCATCAGTGGGCAGGGGGCCACAGATACGCAGTATTTT. Translating gives CAISGQGATDTQYF.

Comments on this clone: This sample also contains other DNA sequences that code for the same CDR3. The chain uses TRBV6-1 and TRBJ2-5, with 7 bases matching TRBD1. This CDR3 has 15 residues. The V gene end was trimmed by 4 bases and the J gene end by 2 bases; junction bases not matched to a gene: 7. Germline V CDR1 and CDR2: MNHNS, SASEGT. The CDR3: CASSVHRDSQETQYF. The CDR3 nucleotides read TGTGCCAGCAGTGTACATCGGGACAGTCAAGAGACCCAGTACTTC.

This clone was counted between two and nine times. This chain uses TRBV29-1 with TRBJ1-1; possible D gene TRBD1, 5 bases. CDR3 length: 13 residues. Germline CDR1 is SQVTM and CDR2 is ANQGSEA. V was clipped by 6 bases and J by 3 bases, with 14 bases between them. The CDR3 here is CSVDRDRDTEAFF. The CDR3 DNA reads as TGCAGCGTGGACCGGGACCGGGACACTGAAGCTTTCTTT.